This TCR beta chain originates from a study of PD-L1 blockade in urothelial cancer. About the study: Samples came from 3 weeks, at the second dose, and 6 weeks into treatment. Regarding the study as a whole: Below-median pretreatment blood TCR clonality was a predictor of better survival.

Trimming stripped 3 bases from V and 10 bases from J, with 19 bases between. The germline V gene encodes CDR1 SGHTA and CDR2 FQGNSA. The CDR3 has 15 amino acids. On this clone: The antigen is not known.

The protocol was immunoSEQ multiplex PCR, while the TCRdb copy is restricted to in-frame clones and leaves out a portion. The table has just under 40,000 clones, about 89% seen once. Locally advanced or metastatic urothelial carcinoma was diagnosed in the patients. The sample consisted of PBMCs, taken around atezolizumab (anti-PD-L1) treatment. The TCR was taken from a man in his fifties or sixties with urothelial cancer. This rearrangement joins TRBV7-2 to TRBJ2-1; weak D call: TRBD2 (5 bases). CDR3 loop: CASSFDRSGPGEQFF. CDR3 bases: TGTGCCAGCAGCTTCGATCGAAGCGGCCCCGGGGAGCAGTTCTTC.